This T cell receptor beta chain was retrieved from a study of T cells expressing NK-cell markers. The CDR3 sequence is 16 residues long. Reanalyzing the 5' RACE reads, TCRdb keeps one entry per CDR3 protein, without DNA. Here the sample table reports roughly 450,000 distinct CDR3 sequences. This clonotype was sampled from a woman in her forties or fifties in good health. The rearrangement uses TRBV12-3 or TRBV12-4 and TRBJ2-2; TCRdb picks TRBD2, but there is no DNA to check that call. Sequencing used blood T cells: a sorted CD56 or NKG2C T cell subset, CD4+ or CD8+ T cells, or bulk PBMC T cells (not recorded which). This chain's CDR3 is CASSAWGLRRTGELFF.